This T cell receptor (beta chain) came from a study of identical twins' blood T cells (dated by TCRdb to about 2013). Describing the broader study: The approximately 12 libraries, six for the alpha chain and six for the beta chain, together yielded 45 million to 50 million Illumina reads. TCR alpha and beta chain repertoires of three pairs of monozygous twins were compared using next-generation sequencing to assess genetic influence on repertoire formation. The paper as a whole reports these results and caveats: Twin pairs were reported to be markedly more alike in V gene usage than unrelated donors were, even when looking at non-selected out-of-frame TCRbeta clonotypes. Because the twins were raised together, environmental influences could not be ruled out as an explanation for the similarity between twins. How many CDR3 clonotypes two donors shared depended mainly on the product of their cloneset sizes, and the twins did not clearly stray from this trend. The study stated that the proposed role of the TCRalpha J segment in MHC recognition during thymic selection needs to be validated by independent studies. Among the most abundant TCRbeta clonotypes, every donor shared more CDR3 sequences with her own twin than with unrelated donors.

Donors were six healthy women forming three monozygous twin pairs. All three twin pairs had been raised together and were thought likely to have encountered the same vaccines and infectious agents. TCR cDNA libraries were prepared from RNA that was isolated from peripheral blood mononuclear cells. About this clonotype itself: What antigen it recognizes has not been identified. No clone much larger than this one lies a single base away; base qualities are absent.

V is cut back by 5 bases and J by 0 bases, with 7 bases in the junction unmatched. In the germline V gene, CDR1 corresponds to SQVTM and CDR2 to ANQGSEA. Measured from the cysteine to the phenylalanine, the CDR3 is 15 residues long. Only the CDR3 region is kept as DNA, spanning 45 bases read in frame from base 1. Library creation used 5' RACE. Sequenced on an Illumina Genome Analyzer IIx. The RNA-based TCR cDNA libraries were made using a previously described protocol that was modified in several ways. To prevent cross-contamination, sample-specific barcodes were added to both ends of each TCR cDNA library during cDNA synthesis and amplification. As for the authors' bioinformatics: Between about 85,000 and nearly 550,000 clonotypes were identified per individual, with about 2.2 to 3.6 million CDR3-containing reads per library. Reads with improper barcode index combinations were discarded, and clonesets were then built for each library with the MiTCR software. During the assembly of CDR3 clonotypes by MiTCR, low-quality reads were filtered or rescued and PCR and sequencing errors were corrected. Artificial out-of-frame clonotypes were removed by being mapped to in-frame sequences, with one indel in the CDR3 allowed. Similarity of V and J gene usage between donors was measured as Jensen-Shannon divergence divided by mean entropy. TCRdb trimmed the raw reads at Q25, called clones with MiXCR and kept productive beta chains. Identical CDR3 proteins give one entry, which carries the most common genes and DNA. It is TCRdb's table, rather than the study itself, that gives the V and J calls and clone size. Recorded for this sample are fewer than 450,000 distinct CDR3 sequences; more than 25% of them occurred a single time. The top ten clonotypes cover about 6% of the sample.

Specimen: PBMCs. The rearrangement joined TRBV29-1 to TRBJ1-3; TRBD1 fits 7 bases in the junction. The TCR comes from a woman aged 18-49 years in good health. Here the CDR3 is given as CSVLFWDSSGNTIYF. The base sequence is TGCAGCGTTCTATTCTGGGACAGCTCTGGAAACACCATATATTTT.